This TCR beta chain was identified during a study of CD8+CD57+ T cells in acquired aplastic anemia. For the study at large: Sorted CD4+ plus CD8+ cells gave DNA averaging approximately 3.2 ug. Reads per healthy sample averaged around 10 million (CD4+) and fewer than 13 million (CD8+).

The V end was cut by 2 bases, the J end by 4 bases, with 13 bases between. This CDR3 has 14 amino acids. Looked up from germline, CDR1 is DFQATT and CDR2 is SNEGSKA (reference sequence). TCR beta VDJ and CDR3 profiles were obtained from a genomic DNA template. TCRdb recomputed calls from the reads with MiXCR, one row per CDR3 protein. The table includes approximately 170,000 distinct CDR3 sequences, roughly 63% detected once. The receptor comes from a human donor in good health. The chain combines TRBV20-1 with TRBJ2-3; a possible D gene is TRBD2 (6 bases). Sequencing used sorted CD4+, CD8+, or CD8+CD57+ T cells (not recorded which) from PBMCs. Written as DNA, the CDR3 is TGCAGTGCTAGACTCACTTCGGGGGCAGATACGCAGTATTTT. Its protein product is CSARLTSGADTQYF.